This T cell receptor (beta chain) was recorded in a study of T cell changes during pregnancy in multiple sclerosis. This table comes from immunoSEQ multiplex PCR, and its TCRdb copy is limited to in-frame clones, with some not included. The sample lists approximately 40,000 clones, about 95% occurring once. Between the trimmed V and J ends, which lost 4 bases and 4 bases, there was a span of 19 bases. Per germline, CDR1 SGHTA and CDR2 FQGNSA. The CDR3 runs 16 residues. This TCR came from a female donor with multiple sclerosis, enrolled in a pregnancy study. This chain uses TRBV7-2 with TRBJ2-5, with TRBD2 as a possible D gene (6 bases). The material was peripheral blood, obtained in the second trimester of pregnancy. CDR3 in amino acids: CASSSSGGTGLETQYF. In nucleotides, the CDR3 is TGTGCCAGCAGCTCGAGCGGCGGGACGGGCTTAGAGACCCAGTACTTC.